Listed below are T cell receptor beta chains from one sample, sequenced in a study of blood T cell repertoires in COVID-19. Assay used: immunoSEQ multiplex PCR; TCRdb lists only in-frame clones, some missing. The sample comprises about 220,000 clones, 80% to 90% of which are singletons, and 4.7% rests with the top ten. What was sequenced was peripheral blood. The source is a woman aged 70-85 years with acute or convalescent COVID-19. Each CDR3 is given with its conserved first and last residue. Some rows mark clone size as missing; the rest say once, few, many or name a class of expanded clone.

j_call	clone_size	v_call	cdr3_aa
TRBJ2-1	NA	TRBV6-5	CASRKQGADNEQFF
TRBJ1-4	NA	TRBV7-9	CASSPGGGKLFF
TRBJ2-7	NA	TRBV5-5	CASSSGLAPTHSYEQYF
TRBJ1-1	many	TRBV20-1	CSASGGQKYTEAFF
TRBJ1-5	NA	TRBV6-6	CASSYLQVNHPQHF
TRBJ1-5	NA	TRBV6-1	CASSEVPYYSNQPQHF
TRBJ2-1	NA	TRBV4-3	CASSQGAGGTYNEQFF
TRBJ1-1	NA	TRBV6-1	CASSDRMNTEAFF
TRBJ1-4	NA	TRBV5-4	CASSPQSDEKLFF
TRBJ1-1	NA	TRBV7-2	CASSLVFGQANTEAFF
TRBJ2-2	few	TRBV5-1	CASNAGQLNTGELFF
TRBJ2-3	NA	TRBV5-4	CASSLHKDTQYF
TRBJ1-1	NA	TRBV15	CATSRDWQGGMNTEAFF
TRBJ1-6	once	TRBV4-1	CASSQDPLGDSPLHF
TRBJ1-2	NA	TRBV28	CASSLYGNYGYTF
TRBJ2-1	NA	TRBV24-1	CATSDPTRVVHEQFF
TRBJ2-2	NA	TRBV4-2	CASSQDYWGGKTGELFF
TRBJ2-3	NA	TRBV3-1/TRBV3-2	CASSQDPLSTDTQYF
TRBJ2-5	once	TRBV28	CASSLRQGRGETQYF
TRBJ1-1	NA	TRBV10-1	CASSETPGNTEAFF
TRBJ1-3	few	TRBV5-1	CASSPQPDRAGNTIYF
TRBJ1-5	NA	TRBV5-1	CASSLAGGQGNQPQHF
TRBJ2-7	NA	TRBV19	CTSSPFGQGAFYEQYF
TRBJ2-7	NA	TRBV5-4	CASSSKTGGEYEQYF
TRBJ1-4	NA	TRBV7-8	CASSLVVDRDNEKLFF